This T cell receptor beta chain stems from a study of blood T cells in healthy people across ages. Study details: Capturing about one barcoded beta molecule per two T cells was achieved by template switching. General observations from the study: There were more naive CD4+ cells and higher diversity in long-lived donors than in aged donors. Strongly correlated with naive T cell percentage was TCR beta diversity. Roughly linearly, TCR beta diversity per million T cells fell as age increased.

The V gene lost 5 bases and the J gene lost 3 bases, with 7 bases spanning the gap. The CDR3 contains 12 residues. Germline V CDR1 and CDR2: MNHNY, SVGAGI (reference sequence). As concerns this clonotype: What it binds is unknown. A much larger clonotype is one base distant, so this may be a read error.

A J-beta primer mix and a sample-barcoded 5' primer were used in a second PCR of roughly 6 to 12 cycles. TCRdb used MiXCR to reprocess the 5' RACE reads, holding one entry per CDR3 protein. The data show some 1.4 million distinct CDR3 sequences, with approximately 42% seen just once and 7% to 9% held by the top ten. The sequencing input was blood. The J gene is TRBJ1-2, the V gene TRBV6-6; D ambiguous. This TCR was sampled from a woman in her late teens or twenties in good health. CDR3 loop: CASSKRDYGYTF. The CDR3 region has the DNA TGTGCCAGCAGTAAACGGGACTATGGCTACACCTTC.